One sample yielded the 31 T cell receptor beta chains listed below, sequenced in a study of tumor-infiltrating lymphocytes in localized non-small cell lung cancer. Clones were read by immunoSEQ multiplex PCR, and TCRdb kept only the in-frame ones, dropping some. The data show over 14,000 clones, approximately 80% seen once. The sample comprised lung tumor tissue. All receptors derive from a human donor with non-small cell lung cancer.

The chain carries TRBV6-1 and TRBJ2-7; D possibly corresponds to TRBD1 (7 bases). Germline CDR1 is MNHNS and CDR2 is SASEGT. The CDR3 has 14 residues. The germline V and J ends were trimmed by 5 bases and 2 bases, with 13 bases remaining between them. Here the CDR3 reads CASSSQGGTYEQYF. DNA of the CDR3: TGTGCCAGCAGTAGTCAGGGGGGCACCTACGAGCAGTACTTC.

V and J are TRBV7-6 and TRBJ2-1; no clear D. The CDR3 spans 14 residues. The V gene lost 7 bases and the J gene lost 5 bases, with 15 bases spanning the gap. From germline, CDR1 is SGHVS and CDR2 FNYEAQ. The CDR3 nucleotides are TGTGCCAGCATGGCTATTCGTTCGAACAATGAGCAGTTCTTC. Residues: CASMAIRSNNEQFF.

The rearrangement links TRBV5-1 to TRBJ2-1; 8 bases match TRBD2. Germline V gene sequence: CDR1 SGHRS, CDR2 YFSETQ. This CDR3 comprises 14 residues. V lost 5 bases, J lost 7 bases, and 8 bases stayed unmatched. The CDR3 spells CASSREGGWNEQFF. The CDR3 DNA reads TGCGCCAGCAGTCGGGAGGGAGGGTGGAATGAGCAGTTCTTC.

The chain carries TRBV6-5 and TRBJ2-3; D gene unclear. The V end was cut by 7 bases, the J end by 4 bases, with 15 bases between. This CDR3 is built from 14 residues. Germline CDR1 is MNHEY and CDR2 is SVGAGI. The DNA for the CDR3 is TGTGCCAGCAAATTTGGGCGGCTCGCAGATACGCAGTATTTT. This sequence encodes CASKFGRLADTQYF.

The V gene is TRBV27, the J gene TRBJ2-2; D is undetermined. The CDR3 runs 12 residues. Trimming removed 4 bases at V and 5 bases at J, with 5 bases between. Germline CDR1 MNHEY, CDR2 SMNVEV (reference sequence). The CDR3 nucleotides read TGTGCCAGCAGTTACAGTACCGGGGAGCTGTTTTTT. Translation: CASSYSTGELFF.

The chain combines TRBV27 with TRBJ1-1, with 7 bases that match TRBD1. With V trimmed by 11 bases and J by 2 bases, 8 bases remained unmatched. This CDR3 has 13 amino acids. Per germline, CDR1 MNHEY and CDR2 SMNVEV (reference sequence). The CDR3 nucleotides read TGTGCCGCAGGGGGAAGCCGAAACACTGAAGCTTTCTTT. Translated, it gives CAAGGSRNTEAFF.

The chain carries TRBV6-4 and TRBJ1-5; 7 nucleotides line up with TRBD1. Germline V gene lookup returns CDR1 MRHNA and CDR2 SNTAGT. Trimming cost V 2 bases and J 0 bases; bases outside gene matches: 4. The CDR3 length is 16 residues. The CDR3, as DNA: TGTGCCAGCAGTGACACCTACAGGGGTAGCAATCAGCCCCAGCATTTT. Encoded protein: CASSDTYRGSNQPQHF.

This chain connects TRBV19 to TRBJ1-1, with D possibly TRBD1 on 5 matching bases. The CDR3 runs to 14 residues. Trimming pared 0 bases from V and 2 bases from J, leaving 7 bases between. Germline V lookup: CDR1 LNHDA, CDR2 SQIVND (reference sequence). CDR3 sequence reads: CASSIERGNTEAFF. The CDR3 DNA sequence: TGTGCCAGTAGTATAGAGCGGGGCAACACTGAAGCTTTCTTT. The full variable domain, rest sourced from reference TRBV19 and TRBJ1-1, is DGGITQSPKYLFRKEGQNVTLSCEQNLNHDAMYWYRQDPGQGLRLIYYSQIVNDFQKGDIAEGYSVSREKKESFPLTVTSAQKNPTAFYLCASSIERGNTEAFFGQGTRLTVV.

This rearrangement joins TRBV5-6 to TRBJ2-3, with 7 bases identical to TRBD2. V dropped 3 bases and J dropped 0; count of bases not matched to a gene: 7. This CDR3 is 16 amino acids long. Germline V CDR1 and CDR2: SGHDT, YYEEEE. The CDR3 here is CASSSDAGVSTDTQYF. In DNA, the CDR3 is TGTGCCAGCAGCTCCGACGCGGGGGTTAGCACAGATACGCAGTATTTT.

CDR3 residues: CASSGGDDTDTQYF. The DNA for the CDR3 is TGTGCCAGCAGTGGGGGAGATGACACAGATACGCAGTATTTT. The chain links TRBV6-4 to TRBJ2-3, with D possibly being TRBD2 (5 bases). The CDR3 consists of 14 residues. V lost 4 bases and J 2 bases, leaving 10 bases between the germline ends. Germline-derived CDR1 and CDR2 are MRHNA and SNTAGT.

The genes are TRBV14 and TRBJ1-2; a possible D gene is TRBD1 (6 bases). V lost 4 bases and J lost 0, with 18 bases in between. The CDR3 is made up of 17 amino acids. The V gene's germline CDR1 is SGHDN and CDR2 FVKESK. The CDR3 here is CASSRTILQGANYGYTF. In DNA, the CDR3 is TGTGCCAGCAGCCGGACGATCCTACAGGGAGCTAACTATGGCTACACCTTC. The full variable domain, completed using reference TRBV14 and TRBJ1-2, is EAGVTQFPSHSVIEKGQTVTLRCDPISGHDNLYWYRRVMGKEIKFLLHFVKESKQDESGMPNNRFLAERTGGTYSTLKVQPAELEDSGVYFCASSRTILQGANYGYTFGSGTRLTVV.

The genes are TRBV11-3 and TRBJ2-7; TRBD1 matches at 7 bases. The CDR3 is made up of 14 amino acids. V lost 2 bases to trimming and J lost 5 bases; unmatched junction nucleotides: 6. Germline CDR1 is SGHNT and CDR2 is YENEEA. CDR3 loop: CASSLLQGLHEQYF. In nucleotides, the CDR3 is TGTGCCAGCAGCTTATTACAGGGGCTCCACGAGCAGTACTTC.

The CDR3 coding sequence is TGTGCCAGCAGGAAAGCGGGTGGTCGGGAGCAGTACTTC. Translated: CASRKAGGREQYF. This chain connects TRBV6-5 to TRBJ2-7; the D gene is possibly TRBD2 (6 bases). Germline-derived CDR1 and CDR2 are MNHEY and SVGAGI. V dropped 6 bases and J dropped 7 bases, with 16 bases sitting between them. The CDR3 totals 13 residues.

This clone was detected once. The J gene is TRBJ2-7, the V gene TRBV4-2, with TRBD2 identical over 10 bases. Germline-derived CDR1 and CDR2 are LGHNA and YNFKEQ. V was clipped by 2 bases and J by 7 bases; unmatched bases: 2. There are 13 residues in the CDR3. DNA of the CDR3: TGTGCCAGCAGCCAACTAGCGGGGGCGGAGCAGTACTTC. Translation: CASSQLAGAEQYF.

This clone was seen only a few times. The chain joins TRBV25-1 to TRBJ1-3; perhaps TRBD1 as D (6 bases). V was cut by 6 bases and J by 0 bases, with 15 bases left in between. Per the germline V gene, CDR1 is MGHDK and CDR2 is SYGVNS. The CDR3 runs 16 residues. DNA of the CDR3: TGTGCCAGCAGCTTTACACAGGGCCTCTCTGGAAACACCATATATTTT. This translates into CASSFTQGLSGNTIYF.

This clone was picked up a small number of times. V usage is TRBV14 and J usage is TRBJ2-5; D remains ambiguous. Germline CDR1 SGHDN, CDR2 FVKESK. V lost 0 bases, J lost 5 bases, and 13 bases lay in between. This CDR3 region has 15 residues. The CDR3 coding sequence is TGTGCCAGCAGCCAAGAAGTCCTAGGGCTGGAGACCCAGTACTTC. It codes for CASSQEVLGLETQYF.

This clone was observed a few times. The chain combines TRBV5-4 with TRBJ1-6; tentatively, D is TRBD1 (5 bases). CDR3 size: 15 residues. Germline lookup yields CDR1 SGHNT and CDR2 YYREEE (reference sequence). The ends were cut back, 3 bases at V and 4 bases at J, with 11 bases in the middle. The CDR3 reads CASSSDTMYNSPLHF. CDR3 nucleotide sequence: TGTGCCAGCAGCTCGGACACCATGTATAATTCACCCCTCCACTTT.

The rearrangement links TRBV7-3 to TRBJ2-3; possible D gene TRBD2, 6 bases. The V gene lost 3 bases and the J gene lost 6 bases, with 16 bases spanning the gap. The CDR3 is made up of 15 amino acids. The V gene's germline CDR1 is SGHTA and CDR2 FQGTGA. CDR3 amino acids: CASSFIGGTGDTQYF. CDR3 DNA sequence: TGTGCCAGCAGCTTCATAGGCGGGACGGGGGATACGCAGTATTTT.

This chain links TRBV21-1 with TRBJ1-1. TRBV21-1 corresponds to a pseudogene. The CDR3 sequence is 16 residues long. The CDR3 reads CASSKAEEPANTEAFF. The CDR3 nucleotides are TGTGCCAGCAGCAAAGCGGAGGAACCGGCGAACACTGAAGCTTTCTTT.

V is TRBV7-9 and J is TRBJ1-3; maybe TRBD1 (6 bases). The CDR3 consists of 15 residues. Germline values: CDR1 SEHNR, CDR2 FQNEAQ (reference sequence). The ends were cut back, 8 bases at V and 3 bases at J, with 17 bases in the middle. CDR3 loop: CASEEAQGGGNTIYF. CDR3 in DNA: TGTGCCAGCGAAGAAGCACAGGGTGGTGGAAACACCATATATTTT.

This sequence joins TRBV5-4 and TRBJ1-3, with D hard to call. Looked up from germline, CDR1 is SGHNT and CDR2 is YYREEE (reference sequence). CDR3 length equals 12 residues. Deletions cut 4 bases from V and 4 bases from J, with 6 bases between. The CDR3 spells CASSTEGNTIYF. In DNA, the CDR3 is TGTGCCAGCAGCACGGAAGGAAACACCATATATTTT.

The chain uses TRBV6-5 and TRBJ2-7; TRBD2 agrees at 8 bases. V dropped 4 bases and J dropped 3; count of bases not matched to a gene: 8. This CDR3 contains 15 residues. Germline CDR1 and CDR2: MNHEY and SVGAGI. The CDR3 protein is CASSFPPGLGYEQYF. DNA of the CDR3: TGTGCCAGCAGTTTCCCTCCGGGACTAGGCTACGAGCAGTACTTC.

On this clone itself: Different DNA sequences within this sample yield the same CDR3. CDR3 coding DNA: TGTGCCAGCTCACCTGACAGGGGCGGCAATCAGCCCCAGCATTTT. It encodes CASSPDRGGNQPQHF. The chain uses TRBV18 and TRBJ1-5; 8 nucleotides agree with TRBD1. Germline V CDR1 and CDR2: KGHSH, LQKENI. V trimming: 3 bases; J trimming: 2 bases; junction bases outside the gene matches: 3. The CDR3 runs to 15 residues.

The CDR3 nucleotides are TGTGCCAGCAGTTACAGGCGCACCTACGAGCAGTACTTC. It encodes CASSYRRTYEQYF. The genes are TRBV6-6 and TRBJ2-7; D gene unclear. The CDR3 is 13 residues long. Per germline, CDR1 MNHNY and CDR2 SVGAGI (reference sequence). The V and J ends lost 2 bases and 2 bases respectively, with 7 bases between them.

This clone has just a few counts. This chain uses TRBV19 with TRBJ2-1; D remains unclear. There are 15 residues in the CDR3. V shed 5 bases and J shed 2 bases, with 13 bases lying between them. Germline CDR1 is LNHDA and CDR2 is SQIVND (reference sequence). CDR3 sequence reads: CASSGLAAPYNEQFF. The CDR3 coding sequence is TGTGCCAGTAGTGGCCTCGCGGCTCCCTACAATGAGCAGTTCTTC.

The chain recombines TRBV4-2 with TRBJ1-3; a possible D gene is TRBD1 (5 bases). V lost 1 base to trimming and J lost 1 base, with 14 bases between them. Germline CDR1 reads LGHNA; CDR2 reads YNFKEQ. The CDR3 has 17 residues. In nucleotides, the CDR3 is TGTGCCAGCAGCCAAGCCCGTATCGGGGGGTCTGGAAACACCATATATTTT. Amino acids: CASSQARIGGSGNTIYF.

The genes are TRBV15 and TRBJ2-1, with 9 positions matching TRBD1. CDR1 and CDR2 (germline): LNHNV, YYDKDF (reference sequence). The CDR3 contains 13 residues. V gave up 4 bases and J gave up 6 bases; unmatched junction bases: 1. The CDR3 region is CATSMGQGNEQFF. In DNA, the CDR3 is TGTGCCACCAGCATGGGACAGGGCAATGAGCAGTTCTTC.

The CDR3 DNA reads as TGTGCCTGGAGCGCACTTGGGGGTGCCGGGGAGCTGTTTTTT. This gives the protein CAWSALGGAGELFF. This rearrangement joins TRBV30 to TRBJ2-2; D is perhaps TRBD1 or TRBD2 (5 bases each). The length of the CDR3 is 14 residues. The germline gives CDR1 GTSNPN, CDR2 SVGIG (reference sequence). V lost 3 bases and J 6 bases, leaving 14 bases between the germline ends. Drawing the rest from reference TRBV30 and TRBJ2-2, the complete variable domain is SQTIHQWPATLVQPVGSPLSLECTVEGTSNPNLYWYRQAAGRGLQLLFYSVGIGQISSEVPQNLSASRPQDRQFILSSKKLLLSDSGFYLCAWSALGGAGELFFGEGSRLTVL.

This clone is a singleton in its sample. The J gene is TRBJ2-1, the V gene TRBV30; D remains unclear. V shed 1 base and J shed 4 bases, with 5 bases lying between them. CDR1 is GTSNPN, CDR2 SVGIG, per germline (reference sequence). The CDR3 length is 12 residues. CDR3 bases: TGTGCCTGGAGTGGGGTATACAATGAGCAGTTCTTC. Its protein is CAWSGVYNEQFF.

The chain links TRBV28 to TRBJ1-2; no reliable D call. The V gene lost 5 bases and the J gene lost 0 bases, with 13 bases spanning the gap. The germline V gene has CDR1 MDHEN and CDR2 SYDVKM. CDR3 length: 15 amino acids. The CDR3 loop is CASSTPGRANYGYTF. The CDR3, as DNA: TGTGCCAGCAGTACGCCGGGGAGAGCTAACTATGGCTACACCTTC.

The V call is TRBV5-1, the J call TRBJ2-7; D remains ambiguous. The CDR3 extends over 11 amino acids. Trimming left V 4 bases short and J 2 bases short, with 4 bases between. Germline CDR1 and CDR2: SGHRS and YFSETQ. The CDR3 nucleotides are TGCGCCAGCAGCGAAGCCTACGAGCAGTACTTC. Its translation: CASSEAYEQYF.